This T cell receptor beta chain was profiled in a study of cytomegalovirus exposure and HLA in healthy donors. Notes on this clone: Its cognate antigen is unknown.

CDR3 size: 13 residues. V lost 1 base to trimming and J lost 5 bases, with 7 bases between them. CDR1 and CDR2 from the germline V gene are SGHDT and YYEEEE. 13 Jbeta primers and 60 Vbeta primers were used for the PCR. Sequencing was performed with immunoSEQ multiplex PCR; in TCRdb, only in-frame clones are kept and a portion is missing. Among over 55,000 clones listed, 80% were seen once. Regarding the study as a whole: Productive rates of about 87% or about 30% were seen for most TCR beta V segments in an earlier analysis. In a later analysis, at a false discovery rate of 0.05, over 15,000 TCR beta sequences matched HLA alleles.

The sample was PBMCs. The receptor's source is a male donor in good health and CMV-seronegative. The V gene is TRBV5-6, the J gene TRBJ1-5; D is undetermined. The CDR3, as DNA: TGTGCCAGCAGCTTGCGAGGCGATCAGCCCCAGCATTTT. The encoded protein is CASSLRGDQPQHF.